The present TCR beta chain was sequenced within a study of shared clonotypes between healthy human individuals. The CDR3 spans 15 residues. The germline CDR1 and CDR2 sequences are MRHNA and SNTAGT. V shed 0 bases and J shed 6 bases, with 12 bases lying between them. Sequencing used immunoSEQ multiplex PCR; TCRdb keeps in-frame clones, though not all of them. Here the sample spans approximately 710,000 clones, less than 95% being singletons. Regarding this clone: Its antigen is unidentified.

Study findings and constraints: Shared across several donors were around 5% of the naive CD4 clonotypes.

Input material: memory CD8+ T cells from PBMCs. The subset: CD45RO+ cells pooled with CCR7-negative TemRA cells. The chain has TRBV6-4 and TRBJ2-1, with D possibly being TRBD2 (5 bases). The sequence came from a young man in good health. Some clones in this sample may be carry-over from other donors' samples. CDR3 bases: TGTGCCAGCAGTGACTCGAGCGGCTTTTCCAATGAGCAGTTCTTC. This codes for CASSDSSGFSNEQFF.